These 14 T cell receptor beta chains came from one sample sequenced in a study of blood T cell repertoires in COVID-19. Profiling relied on immunoSEQ multiplex PCR, and the TCRdb table lists in-frame clones only, not all of them. The table records 150,000 or so clones, approximately 83% of them present only once. Sequencing used peripheral blood. The receptor source for this set is a woman in her fifties or sixties with acute or convalescent COVID-19.

The chain employs TRBV29-1 and TRBJ2-1; perhaps TRBD2 as D (6 bases). Trimming pared 7 bases from V and 12 bases from J, leaving 10 bases between. Germline V gene data show CDR1 as SQVTM and CDR2 as ANQGSEA. CDR3 size: 9 residues. The CDR3 reads CSAGESQFF. The DNA of the CDR3 is TGCAGCGCGGGGGAGTCGCAGTTCTTC.

This chain connects TRBV7-8 to TRBJ2-1; D unresolved. The CDR3 has 14 residues. Per germline, CDR1 SGHVS and CDR2 FQNEAQ. The V end lost 5 bases, the J end lost 6 bases, and 14 bases lay between the germline ends. The CDR3 DNA reads TGTGCCAGCAGCGGGCCACCGATGCTCAATGAGCAGTTCTTC. Translating gives CASSGPPMLNEQFF.

V gene TRBV2 combines with J gene TRBJ2-5; 8 nucleotides agree with TRBD1. V lost 6 bases, J lost 4 bases, and 7 bases stayed unmatched. The CDR3 contains 14 residues. CDR1 and CDR2 from the germline V gene are SNHLY and FYNNEI. The CDR3 loop reads CASSQQGERETQYF. The CDR3 bases are TGTGCCAGCAGCCAACAGGGGGAGCGAGAGACCCAGTACTTC.

The rearrangement joins TRBV12-3 or TRBV12-4 to TRBJ2-5; 7 bases align to TRBD1. CDR3 length: 13 residues. Trimming removed 6 bases from V and 4 bases from J; junction bases left unmatched: 5. This chain's CDR3 is CASRLGGSETQYF. Here the CDR3 DNA reads TGTGCCAGCAGACTAGGGGGCTCAGAGACCCAGTACTTC.

This chain uses TRBV27 with TRBJ1-2; D may be TRBD1 (6 bases). Germline CDR1 MNHEY, CDR2 SMNVEV (reference sequence). Trimming pared 4 bases from V and 6 bases from J, leaving 15 bases between. This CDR3 comprises 14 residues. As DNA, the CDR3 is TGTGCCAGCAGTTCATACGGACAGAAGGATGGCTACACCTTC. It yields the protein CASSSYGQKDGYTF.

This clone was found a few times. The chain recombines TRBV3-1 (or the pseudogene TRBV3-2) with TRBJ2-7, with D maybe TRBD1 (6 bases). Trimming took 4 bases from V and 0 from J, leaving 13 bases between them. The CDR3 loop spans 15 amino acids. Germline-derived CDR1 and CDR2 are LGHDT and YNNKEL (reference sequence). The CDR3 reads CASSPFPGASYEQYF. CDR3 nucleotides: TGTGCCAGCAGCCCCTTCCCAGGGGCCTCCTACGAGCAGTACTTC.

The chain has TRBV4-3 and TRBJ2-1; 10 bases line up with TRBD2. Germline V gives CDR1 LGHNA, CDR2 YSLEER. J lost 0 bases, V lost 0 bases, and 14 bases had no gene match. The CDR3 runs 21 residues. As DNA, the CDR3 is TGCGCCAGCAGCCAAGAAGCTTGGCTAGCGGGAGTGATGAGCTCCTACAATGAGCAGTTCTTC. Translation: CASSQEAWLAGVMSSYNEQFF.

This chain links TRBV18 with TRBJ1-4, with D possibly matching TRBD1 (5 bases). Per the germline V gene, CDR1 is KGHSH and CDR2 is LQKENI. V was clipped by 0 bases and J by 0 bases, with 5 bases between them. The CDR3 covers 15 residues. In DNA, the CDR3 is TGTGCCAGCTCACCACCGACAGCAACTAATGAAAAACTGTTTTTT. Encoded protein: CASSPPTATNEKLFF.

V gene TRBV24-1 combines with J gene TRBJ1-2; no definite D call. Germline V lookup: CDR1 KGHDR, CDR2 SFDVKD. V was cut by 5 bases and J by 5 bases, with 5 bases left in between. This CDR3 comprises 11 residues. The CDR3, as DNA: TGTGCCACCAGTGGACTATATGGCTACACCTTC. It encodes CATSGLYGYTF.

The rearrangement uses TRBV19 and TRBJ1-2; D may be TRBD1 (6 bases). CDR3 length equals 14 residues. The V end lost 4 bases, the J end lost 2 bases, and 11 bases lay between the germline ends. Looked up from germline, CDR1 is LNHDA and CDR2 is SQIVND (reference sequence). Here the CDR3 DNA reads TGTGCCAGTAGTACAGGGCAGGGGAACTATGGCTACACCTTC. This sequence encodes CASSTGQGNYGYTF. Supplemented by reference TRBV19 and TRBJ1-2, the full variable domain reads DGGITQSPKYLFRKEGQNVTLSCEQNLNHDAMYWYRQDPGQGLRLIYYSQIVNDFQKGDIAEGYSVSREKKESFPLTVTSAQKNPTAFYLCASSTGQGNYGYTFGSGTRLTVV.

The rearrangement joins TRBV9 to TRBJ2-2; possible D gene TRBD2, 6 bases. Looked up from germline, CDR1 is SGDLS and CDR2 is YYNGEE. Deletions cut 4 bases from V and 5 bases from J, with 24 bases between. The CDR3 sequence is 18 residues long. The CDR3 DNA follows: TGTGCCAGCAGCCTCCCCACGTCCCTAGCGTTTGATACCGGGGAGCTGTTTTTT. Encoded protein: CASSLPTSLAFDTGELFF.

As for this clone: A much larger clone lies a single base off, so this may be a read error. This chain links TRBV12-3 or TRBV12-4 with TRBJ1-2; D remains unclear. V was cut by 6 bases and J by 4 bases, with 6 bases left in between. The CDR3 totals 11 residues. The CDR3 spells CASREGYGYTF. In DNA, the CDR3 is TGTGCCAGCAGGGAGGGCTATGGCTACACCTTC.

This rearrangement joins TRBV5-1 to TRBJ2-3; D gene ambiguous. The CDR3 consists of 15 residues. Germline CDR1 reads SGHRS; CDR2 reads YFSETQ. Trimming removed 5 bases from V and 1 base from J, with 14 bases in between. CDR3 sequence: CASRRLSTGTDTQYF. The CDR3 DNA sequence: TGCGCCAGCAGGAGACTTTCGACGGGCACAGATACGCAGTATTTT.

The rearrangement links TRBV6-5 to TRBJ1-1; 7 bases are a match to TRBD1. Germline CDR1 is MNHEY and CDR2 is SVGAGI. The CDR3 contains 13 residues. With V trimmed by 6 bases and J by 1 base, 2 bases remained unmatched. The CDR3 loop is CASRTGPNTEAFF. CDR3 sequence (DNA): TGTGCCAGCAGGACAGGGCCGAACACTGAAGCTTTCTTT.